One sample yielded the 13 T cell receptor beta chains listed below, sequenced in a study of T cells in Graves' hyperthyroidism and ophthalmopathy. There were TCR beta CDR3 regions amplified from RNA transcripts. The TCR CDR3 was amplified in a first-round RT-PCR using the HTBI primer set. MiXCR was run by TCRdb on the multiplex PCR reads, yielding one entry per CDR3 protein. The sample includes 250,000 to 400,000 distinct CDR3 sequences, roughly 13% of them seen just once. What was sequenced was blood. These TCRs come from a woman aged 40 to 55 with Graves' ophthalmopathy.

This clonotype was picked up many times. The chain employs TRBV5-8 and TRBJ2-1, with D unclear. V dropped 0 bases and J dropped 4 bases, with 5 bases sitting between them. CDR3 length equals 13 residues. CDR1 is SGHTS, CDR2 YDEGEE, per germline. The CDR3 spells CASSLAQYNEQFF. In DNA form, the CDR3 reads TGTGCCAGCAGCTTGGCGCAGTACAATGAGCAGTTCTTC. The whole variable domain, filled in from reference TRBV5-8 and TRBJ2-1, reads EAGVTQSPTHLIKTRGQQATLRCSPISGHTSVYWYQQALGLGLQFLLWYDEGEERNRGNFPPRFSGRQFPNYSSELNVNALELEDSALYLCASSLAQYNEQFFGPGTRLTVL.

This clonotype has at least ten counts. This chain links TRBV7-2 with TRBJ2-2, with 7 bases that match TRBD2. The CDR3 runs to 13 residues. Germline V gives CDR1 SGHTA, CDR2 FQGNSA. Trimming took 2 bases from V and 7 from J; bases not matched to a gene: 1. As DNA, the CDR3 is TGTGCCAGCAGCTTATCGGGGGGCGGGGAGCTGTTTTTT. Translating gives CASSLSGGGELFF. The complete variable domain, with remaining parts taken from reference TRBV7-2 and TRBJ2-2, reads GAGVSQSPSNKVTEKGKDVELRCDPISGHTALYWYRQSLGQGLEFLIYFQGNSAPDKSGLPSDRFSAERTGGSVSTLTIQRTQQEDSAVYLCASSLSGGGELFFGEGSRLTVL.

This clonotype was recorded a few times. V usage is TRBV5-1 and J usage is TRBJ2-3; D is unclear. Trimming took off 5 bases at V and 0 bases at J, with 10 bases between the two ends. The CDR3 runs 14 residues. The germline CDR1 and CDR2 sequences are SGHRS and YFSETQ. The CDR3 bases are TGCGCCAGCAGTGACTCGATTAGCACAGATACGCAGTATTTT. Its translation: CASSDSISTDTQYF.

This clonotype came up a few times. V usage is TRBV30 and J usage is TRBJ1-3; unclear D gene. Germline V gene lookup returns CDR1 GTSNPN and CDR2 SVGIG (reference sequence). This CDR3 comprises 14 residues. Trimming took 0 bases from V and 3 from J, leaving 9 bases between them. As DNA, the CDR3 is TGTGCCTGGAGTGTACAGCGCAATGGAAACACCATATATTTT. Amino acids: CAWSVQRNGNTIYF.

Comment on this clonotype: A read error is possible here, since a much larger clone lies one base away. The chain links TRBV6-8 to TRBJ1-1; D remains ambiguous. Per the germline V gene, CDR1 is MNHGY and CDR2 is SAAAGT. This CDR3 has 14 amino acids. CDR3 nucleotide sequence: TGTGTCAGCAGAGTCCGCCACATGAACACTGAAGCTTTCTTT. Protein product: CVSRVRHMNTEAFF.

This clonotype was seen only a few times. A junction end diverges from the germline sequence, so it may reflect a read error. The genes are TRBV7-9 and TRBJ2-7; 7 bases map to TRBD1. CDR1 and CDR2 (germline): SEHNR, FQNEAQ (reference sequence). The CDR3 is 14 amino acids. The CDR3: CASSLGQGDYEKYF. The DNA of the CDR3 is TGTGCCAGCAGCTTAGGACAGGGCGACTACGAGAAGTACTTC.

This clonotype was observed many times. The rearrangement uses TRBV6-1 and TRBJ2-7; 10 positions agree with TRBD1. J was trimmed by 7 bases and V by 6 bases; bases with no gene match: 15. CDR3 length equals 16 residues. Per the germline V gene, CDR1 is MNHNS and CDR2 is SASEGT. The CDR3 DNA sequence: TGTGCCAGCAGCCCCTACCCCGGGACAGGGGATTTGGAGCAGTACTTC. Its protein is CASSPYPGTGDLEQYF.

The gene calls are TRBV6-2 or TRBV6-3 and TRBJ2-5; D is uncertain. The germline V gene encodes CDR1 MNHEY and CDR2 SVGEGT. CDR3 length: 17 amino acids. The V and J ends lost 0 bases and 7 bases respectively, with 21 bases between them. The CDR3, as DNA: TGTGCCAGCAGTTACTCGAGGCCTGTTGGGTCCCGCGGGACCCAGTACTTC. Translation gives CASSYSRPVGSRGTQYF.

This clonotype has only a few counts. The V call is TRBV20-1, the J call TRBJ1-1; D might be TRBD1 (6 bases). The CDR3 spans 15 residues. Per the germline V gene, CDR1 is DFQATT and CDR2 is SNEGSKA (reference sequence). The CDR3 bases are TGCAGCTCGAACCCCGTTGGGGGGCGGAGCACTGAAGCTTTCTTT. It specifies CSSNPVGGRSTEAFF.

There are many counts of this clonotype. The chain combines TRBV30 with TRBJ1-1; D unclear. Per germline, CDR1 GTSNPN and CDR2 SVGIG (reference sequence). V dropped 2 bases and J dropped 5 bases, with 12 bases sitting between them. The CDR3 extends over 13 amino acids. This CDR3 reads CAWSYGVGTEAFF. The CDR3 DNA reads TGTGCCTGGAGTTACGGAGTAGGGACTGAAGCTTTCTTT.

This clonotype was observed a handful of times. The chain joins TRBV29-1 to TRBJ2-5, with 16 nucleotides matching TRBD2. Germline CDR1 is SQVTM and CDR2 is ANQGSEA. The CDR3 covers 16 residues. V lost 7 bases and J lost 5; bases outside the gene matches: 10. CDR3 nucleotide sequence: TGCAGCGCCCGGCAGGGACTAGCGGGGGGGCAGGAGACCCAGTACTTC. This gives the protein CSARQGLAGGQETQYF.

The sample holds many counts of this clonotype. The chain is built from TRBV11-3 and TRBJ2-7; 8 bases align to TRBD2. J lost 4 bases, V lost 5 bases, and 4 bases had no gene match. Germline lookup yields CDR1 SGHNT and CDR2 YENEEA. CDR3 length: 13 residues. The CDR3 nucleotides read TGTGCCAGCAGCAACGGGGGGGCGTACGAGCAGTACTTC. It is translated as CASSNGGAYEQYF.

This clonotype was detected ten times or more. CDR3 DNA: TGTGCCAGCAGGGGGGCTAGCGGTCTCCAAGAGACCCAGTACTTC. This gives the protein CASRGASGLQETQYF. The V call is TRBV27, the J call TRBJ2-5; a weak D match, TRBD2 (7 bases). Germline V gene data show CDR1 as MNHEY and CDR2 as SMNVEV (reference sequence). The CDR3 covers 15 residues. Trimming pared 6 bases from V and 1 base from J, leaving 15 bases between.